One and the same sample provided the 23 T cell receptor beta chains below, sequenced in a study of radiation and T cells in renal cell carcinoma. The time point was: blood 2 weeks post-SBRT. The sample's treatment: 15 Gy SBRT to primary tumor, nephrectomy 4 weeks later. Only in-frame clones appear in the TCRdb table, and some are missing; sequencing was by immunoSEQ multiplex PCR. The sample records roughly 140,000 clones, about nine tenths being singletons. The starting material was blood, obtained from a patient whose treatment included radiotherapy and nephrectomy. The receptors were gathered from a woman aged 45 to 65 with renal cell carcinoma.

The chain links TRBV7-8 to TRBJ2-1; D remains ambiguous. Trimming cost V 1 base and J 10 bases, with 11 bases left between them. This CDR3 comprises 13 residues. Germline V gives CDR1 SGHVS, CDR2 FQNEAQ. The CDR3 DNA sequence: TGTGCCAGCAGCTTAGGACTGTTTGTCGAGCAGTTCTTC. It encodes CASSLGLFVEQFF.

CDR3 DNA sequence: TGTGCCAGCAGCTTTGGTGCGTCCTACGAGCAGTACTTC. Translation gives CASSFGASYEQYF. The rearrangement uses TRBV7-9 and TRBJ2-7; D remains unclear. The CDR3 spans 13 residues. V was shortened by 3 bases and J by 1 base, with 7 bases between the two germline ends. The V gene's germline CDR1 is SEHNR and CDR2 FQNEAQ (reference sequence). Together with reference TRBV7-9 and TRBJ2-7, the CDR3 gives the full variable domain: DTGVSQNPRHKITKRGQNVTFRCDPISEHNRLYWYRQTLGQGPEFLTYFQNEAQLEKSRLLSDRFSAERPKGSFSTLEIQRTEQGDSAMYLCASSFGASYEQYFGPGTRLTVT.

The V call is TRBV9, the J call TRBJ2-2; no clear D gene. Trimming took off 4 bases at V and 8 bases at J, with 21 bases between the two ends. The CDR3 has 16 residues. Germline values: CDR1 SGDLS, CDR2 YYNGEE. The CDR3 spells CASSPHLLRRKGELFF. In nucleotides, the CDR3 is TGTGCCAGCAGCCCTCACCTTTTACGAAGGAAGGGGGAGCTGTTTTTT.

The chain joins TRBV10-3 to TRBJ2-1, with D possibly called TRBD1 or TRBD2 (5 bases each). The germline V gene encodes CDR1 ENHRY and CDR2 SYGVKD. The CDR3 extends over 13 amino acids. Trimming took off 10 bases at V and 7 bases at J, with 17 bases between the two ends. This chain's CDR3 is CATSRDELNEQFF. As DNA, the CDR3 is TGTGCCACCTCTCGGGACGAATTAAATGAGCAGTTCTTC.

The chain links TRBV2 to TRBJ1-3; 7 nucleotides agree with TRBD1. The germline gives CDR1 SNHLY, CDR2 FYNNEI. The CDR3 is 18 amino acids. The ends lost 7 bases at V and 2 bases at J; junction bases unmatched: 17. The CDR3 is CASIRQGASSVPGNTIYF. CDR3 nucleotides: TGTGCCAGCATAAGACAGGGTGCGTCATCTGTCCCTGGAAACACCATATATTTT.

This chain uses TRBV7-9 with TRBJ2-7, with 9 bases aligning to TRBD1. The CDR3 is 13 amino acids. The V and J ends lost 5 bases and 4 bases, in that order; junction bases with no gene match: 3. Per the germline V gene, CDR1 is SEHNR and CDR2 is FQNEAQ (reference sequence). DNA of the CDR3: TGTGCCAGCAGCCACAGGGGGCTATACGAGCAGTACTTC. Translation gives CASSHRGLYEQYF.

J is TRBJ2-2 and V is TRBV6-6; D gene uncertain. The length of the CDR3 is 14 residues. Per the germline V gene, CDR1 is MNHNY and CDR2 is SVGAGI (reference sequence). The ends were cut back, 4 bases at V and 4 bases at J, with 10 bases in the middle. The CDR3 reads CASSFTALTGELFF. In nucleotides, the CDR3 is TGTGCCAGCAGTTTCACAGCTCTCACCGGGGAGCTGTTTTTT.

V usage is TRBV2 and J usage is TRBJ2-1, with 10 bases matching TRBD2. From germline, CDR1 is SNHLY and CDR2 FYNNEI. There are 15 residues in the CDR3. J gave up 4 bases and V 6 bases, and 6 bases lay outside the gene matches. CDR3 region: CASSPRTSGYNEQFF. CDR3 DNA: TGTGCCAGCAGCCCCAGGACTAGCGGTTACAATGAGCAGTTCTTC.

This rearrangement joins TRBV4-3 to TRBJ1-3, with D perhaps TRBD1 (6 bases). V lost 4 bases and J 2 bases, leaving 12 bases between the germline ends. The V gene's germline CDR1 is LGHNA and CDR2 YSLEER. The CDR3 sequence is 15 residues long. CDR3 protein: CASSPTGSTGNTIYF. In DNA, the CDR3 is TGCGCCAGCAGCCCGACAGGTAGCACTGGAAACACCATATATTTT.

V is TRBV2 and J is TRBJ2-2, with 8 nucleotides matching TRBD1. J gave up 1 base and V 4 bases, and 2 bases lay outside the gene matches. Germline values: CDR1 SNHLY, CDR2 FYNNEI. This CDR3 spans 15 amino acids. The CDR3 nucleotides are TGTGCCAGCAGTGTCGGACAGGGGAACACCGGGGAGCTGTTTTTT. Protein product: CASSVGQGNTGELFF. Full variable domain (remainder filled in from reference TRBV2 and TRBJ2-2): EPEVTQTPSHQVTQMGQEVILRCVPISNHLYFYWYRQILGQKVEFLVSFYNNEISEKSEIFDDQFSVERPDGSNFTLKIRSTKLEDSAMYFCASSVGQGNTGELFFGEGSRLTVL.

The V and J genes are TRBV19 and TRBJ2-3, with 8 bases aligning to TRBD1. V shed 3 bases and J 2 bases; nucleotides not matched to a gene: 4. In germline, CDR1 is LNHDA, CDR2 SQIVND (reference sequence). The CDR3 consists of 15 residues. CDR3 in amino acids: CASSIGTGITDTQYF. The DNA for the CDR3 is TGTGCCAGTAGTATTGGGACAGGCATCACAGATACGCAGTATTTT.

The chain joins TRBV4-1 to TRBJ1-1; 11 nucleotides agree with TRBD1. V gave up 4 bases and J gave up 7 bases; unmatched junction bases: 8. This CDR3 contains 15 residues. Looked up from germline, CDR1 is MGHRA and CDR2 is YSYEKL. CDR3 coding DNA: TGCGCCAGCAGCCCCTTCCCCGGGACAGGGGGTGAAGCTTTCTTT. This encodes CASSPFPGTGGEAFF.

The J gene is TRBJ2-7, the V gene TRBV2; TRBD2 matches 8 bases. The V and J ends lost 6 bases and 2 bases, in that order; junction bases with no gene match: 6. The CDR3 is made up of 14 amino acids. The germline gives CDR1 SNHLY, CDR2 FYNNEI. The CDR3 here is CASRMRGDAYEQYF. DNA for the CDR3: TGTGCCAGCAGGATGCGGGGGGACGCCTACGAGCAGTACTTC. Combining the CDR3 with reference TRBV2 and TRBJ2-7 gives the whole variable domain EPEVTQTPSHQVTQMGQEVILRCVPISNHLYFYWYRQILGQKVEFLVSFYNNEISEKSEIFDDQFSVERPDGSNFTLKIRSTKLEDSAMYFCASRMRGDAYEQYFGPGTRLTVT.

The genes are TRBV6-5 and TRBJ2-3; D is undetermined. Germline CDR1 MNHEY, CDR2 SVGAGI. V lost 2 bases to trimming and J lost 3 bases, with 9 bases between them. The CDR3 contains 14 residues. The chain's CDR3 is CASSYDRLTDTQYF. CDR3 DNA sequence: TGTGCCAGCAGTTACGATCGCCTTACAGATACGCAGTATTTT.

CDR3 nucleotide sequence: TGTGCCAGCTTATGGACAGGGGCTAATGAAAAACTGTTTTTT. The encoded protein is CASLWTGANEKLFF. The rearrangement uses TRBV6-1 and TRBJ1-4, with 9 bases lining up with TRBD1. J gave up 3 bases and V 8 bases, and 4 bases lay outside the gene matches. CDR3 length equals 14 residues. Germline CDR1 and CDR2: MNHNS and SASEGT.

The J gene is TRBJ1-6, the V gene TRBV6-5; 7 bases map to TRBD1. V shed 5 bases and J 10 bases; nucleotides not matched to a gene: 11. The CDR3 has 15 residues. Germline V lookup: CDR1 MNHEY, CDR2 SVGAGI. This chain's CDR3 is CASSRAGQAGSPLHF. CDR3 nucleotide sequence: TGTGCCAGCAGTCGGGCAGGACAGGCAGGATCACCCCTCCACTTT.

The chain is built from TRBV5-1 and TRBJ1-2; 7 bases are shared with TRBD1. The J segment lost 0 bases and the V segment lost 4 bases, leaving 9 bases of the junction unmatched. The CDR3 loop spans 16 amino acids. Germline CDR1 and CDR2: SGHRS and YFSETQ. The CDR3 DNA reads TGCGCCAGCAGCAGGGACAGCCTCCCAACTAACTATGGCTACACCTTC. Its protein product is CASSRDSLPTNYGYTF. Full variable domain (outside the CDR3, taken from reference TRBV5-1 and TRBJ1-2): KAGVTQTPRYLIKTRGQQVTLSCSPISGHRSVSWYQQTPGQGLQFLFEYFSETQRNKGNFPGRFSGRQFSNSRSEMNVSTLELGDSALYLCASSRDSLPTNYGYTFGSGTRLTVV.

The chain links TRBV5-1 to TRBJ1-2; 8 bases match TRBD1. CDR1 is SGHRS and CDR2 is YFSETQ in the germline V gene. CDR3 size: 18 residues. J was trimmed by 4 bases and V by 4 bases; bases with no gene match: 18. The chain's CDR3 is CASSHDRGTGLGRYGYTF. For the CDR3, the DNA is TGCGCCAGCAGCCACGATCGGGGGACAGGACTTGGGCGCTATGGCTACACCTTC.

This chain joins TRBV5-1 and TRBJ1-1; D is unclear. CDR1 SGHRS and CDR2 YFSETQ come from the germline V gene. This CDR3 region has 15 residues. Trimming took 0 bases from V and 6 from J, leaving 15 bases between them. The DNA for the CDR3 is TGCGCCAGCAGCTTGGTCAGGCCTACTGGCTCTGAAGCTTTCTTT. Protein: CASSLVRPTGSEAFF. The full variable domain, in which reference TRBV5-1 and TRBJ1-1 provide the parts outside the CDR3, is KAGVTQTPRYLIKTRGQQVTLSCSPISGHRSVSWYQQTPGQGLQFLFEYFSETQRNKGNFPGRFSGRQFSNSRSEMNVSTLELGDSALYLCASSLVRPTGSEAFFGQGTRLTVV.

This chain connects TRBV6-5 to TRBJ1-1; no reliable D call. Trimming pared 6 bases from V and 3 bases from J, leaving 11 bases between. CDR3 length equals 13 residues. Germline V CDR1 and CDR2: MNHEY, SVGAGI. Here the CDR3 DNA reads TGTGCCAGCAGGTCCGTAAAACACACTGAAGCTTTCTTT. Translated, it gives CASRSVKHTEAFF.

J is TRBJ2-3 and V is TRBV19; perhaps TRBD2 as D (6 bases). V lost 4 bases to trimming and J lost 11 bases, with 19 bases between them. Germline CDR1 and CDR2: LNHDA and SQIVND (reference sequence). CDR3 size: 14 residues. The CDR3 protein is CASSSYRDSPEQYF. CDR3 coding DNA: TGTGCCAGTAGTAGCTACCGGGACTCCCCGGAGCAGTATTTT.

The CDR3 loop reads CASSLPHSNYGYTF. CDR3 in DNA: TGTGCCAGCAGCTTACCCCACAGTAACTATGGCTACACCTTC. The rearrangement links TRBV7-9 to TRBJ1-2; D remains ambiguous. Germline assignment: CDR1 SEHNR and CDR2 FQNEAQ (reference sequence). V dropped 2 bases and J dropped 1 base, with 8 bases sitting between them. The CDR3 is 14 amino acids.

The genes are TRBV4-3 and TRBJ1-4; D is unclear. The germline V and J ends were trimmed by 0 bases and 7 bases, with 12 bases remaining between them. In germline, CDR1 is LGHNA, CDR2 YSLEER. The CDR3 is made up of 15 amino acids. The DNA for the CDR3 is TGCGCCAGCAGCCAAGAGTACGGGGTGGGTGAAAAACTGTTTTTT. As protein: CASSQEYGVGEKLFF.